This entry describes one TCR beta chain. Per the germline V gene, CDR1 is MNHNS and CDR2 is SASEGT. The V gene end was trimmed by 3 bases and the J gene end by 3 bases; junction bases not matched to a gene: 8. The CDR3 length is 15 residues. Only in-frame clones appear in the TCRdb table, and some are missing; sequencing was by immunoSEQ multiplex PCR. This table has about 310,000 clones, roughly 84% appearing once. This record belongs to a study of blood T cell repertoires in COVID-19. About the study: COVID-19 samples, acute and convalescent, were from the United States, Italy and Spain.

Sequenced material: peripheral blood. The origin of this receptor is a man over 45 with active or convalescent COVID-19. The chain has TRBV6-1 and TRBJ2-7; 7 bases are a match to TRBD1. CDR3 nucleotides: TGTGCCAGCAGTGAGAGAACGGGACAGCGCTACGAGCAGTACTTC. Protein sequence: CASSERTGQRYEQYF.